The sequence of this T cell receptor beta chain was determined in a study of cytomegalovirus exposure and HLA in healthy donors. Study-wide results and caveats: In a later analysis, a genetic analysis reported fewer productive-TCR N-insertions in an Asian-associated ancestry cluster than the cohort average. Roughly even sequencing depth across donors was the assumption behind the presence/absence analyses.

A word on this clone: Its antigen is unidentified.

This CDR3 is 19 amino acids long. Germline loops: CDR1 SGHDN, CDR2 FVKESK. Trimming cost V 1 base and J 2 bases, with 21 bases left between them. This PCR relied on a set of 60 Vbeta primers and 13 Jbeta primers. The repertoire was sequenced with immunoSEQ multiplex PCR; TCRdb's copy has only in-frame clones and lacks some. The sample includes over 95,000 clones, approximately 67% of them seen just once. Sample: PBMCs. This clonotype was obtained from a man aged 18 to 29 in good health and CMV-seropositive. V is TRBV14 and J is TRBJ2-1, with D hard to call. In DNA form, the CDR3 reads TGTGCCAGCAGCCAAGTGGCGAAGGTGTTGTCACAGACCTACAATGAGCAGTTCTTC. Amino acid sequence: CASSQVAKVLSQTYNEQFF.